These 4 T cell receptor beta chains originate from one sample sequenced in a study of PD-1 blockade in mismatch repair-deficient tumors. The data were produced by immunoSEQ multiplex PCR, yet TCRdb's version contains in-frame clones alone and is incomplete. Among about 120,000 clones listed, around 86% were seen once. Source: peripheral blood, taken 44 weeks after starting pembrolizumab. The origin of the receptors is an adult with mismatch repair-deficient cancer.

The V and J genes are TRBV19 and TRBJ2-2; 10 bases fit TRBD2. V was clipped by 2 bases and J by 2 bases; unmatched bases: 5. Germline lookup yields CDR1 LNHDA and CDR2 SQIVND (reference sequence). The CDR3 spans 17 residues. The CDR3 region is CASSIFELAGNTGELFF. CDR3 DNA: TGTGCCAGTAGTATATTCGAACTAGCGGGAAACACCGGGGAGCTGTTTTTT.

The rearrangement links TRBV27 to TRBJ2-7; TRBD2 is a possible D gene (5 bases). The CDR3 sequence is 13 residues long. Trimming left V 2 bases short and J 3 bases short, with 8 bases between. Germline assignment: CDR1 MNHEY and CDR2 SMNVEV (reference sequence). CDR3 sequence (DNA): TGTGCCAGCAGTTTAACCGGGAACTACGAGCAGTACTTC. It specifies CASSLTGNYEQYF.

The chain couples TRBV2 to TRBJ2-7; D remains unclear. The CDR3 consists of 13 residues. V was trimmed by 2 bases and J by 4 bases, leaving 9 bases between them. Germline lookup yields CDR1 SNHLY and CDR2 FYNNEI. CDR3 protein: CASSETREYEQYF. CDR3 in DNA: TGTGCCAGCAGTGAAACTCGAGAATACGAGCAGTACTTC.

This clone appeared a few times. The CDR3: CASSPTIPNYGYTF. The CDR3 DNA sequence: TGTGCCAGCAGTCCTACGATCCCTAACTATGGCTACACCTTC. J is TRBJ1-2 and V is TRBV6-5; D not certain. This CDR3 is 14 amino acids long. The germline V gene has CDR1 MNHEY and CDR2 SVGAGI. V lost 5 bases, J lost 0 bases, and 10 bases lay in between.